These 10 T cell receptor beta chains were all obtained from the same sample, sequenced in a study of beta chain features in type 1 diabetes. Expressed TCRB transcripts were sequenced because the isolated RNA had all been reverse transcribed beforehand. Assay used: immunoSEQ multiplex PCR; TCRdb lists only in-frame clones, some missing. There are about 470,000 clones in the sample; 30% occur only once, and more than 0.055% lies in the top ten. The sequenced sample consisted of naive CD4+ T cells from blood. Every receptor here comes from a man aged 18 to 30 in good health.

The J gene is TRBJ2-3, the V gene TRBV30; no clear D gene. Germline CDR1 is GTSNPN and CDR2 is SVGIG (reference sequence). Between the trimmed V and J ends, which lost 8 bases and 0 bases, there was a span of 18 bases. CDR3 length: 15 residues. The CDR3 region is CALDATGVSTDTQYF. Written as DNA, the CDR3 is TGTGCCCTGGACGCGACCGGAGTTAGCACAGATACGCAGTATTTT. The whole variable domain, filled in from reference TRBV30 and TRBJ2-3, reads SQTIHQWPATLVQPVGSPLSLECTVEGTSNPNLYWYRQAAGRGLQLLFYSVGIGQISSEVPQNLSASRPQDRQFILSSKKLLLSDSGFYLCALDATGVSTDTQYFGPGTRLTVL.

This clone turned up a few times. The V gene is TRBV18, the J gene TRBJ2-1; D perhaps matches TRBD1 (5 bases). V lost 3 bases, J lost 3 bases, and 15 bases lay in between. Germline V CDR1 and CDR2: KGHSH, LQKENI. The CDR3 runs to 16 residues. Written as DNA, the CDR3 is TGTGCCAGCTCACCTTTCGACAGAGCATTCTACAATGAGCAGTTCTTC. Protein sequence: CASSPFDRAFYNEQFF.

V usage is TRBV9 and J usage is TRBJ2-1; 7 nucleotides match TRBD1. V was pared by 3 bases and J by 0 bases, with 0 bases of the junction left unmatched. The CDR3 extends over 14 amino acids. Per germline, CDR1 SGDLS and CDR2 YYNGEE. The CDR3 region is CASSAGGSYNEQFF. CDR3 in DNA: TGTGCCAGCAGCGCAGGGGGCTCCTACAATGAGCAGTTCTTC. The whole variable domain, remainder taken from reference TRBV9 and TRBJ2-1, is DSGVTQTPKHLITATGQRVTLRCSPRSGDLSVYWYQQSLDQGLQFLIQYYNGEERAKGNILERFSAQQFPDLHSELNLSSLELGDSALYFCASSAGGSYNEQFFGPGTRLTVL.

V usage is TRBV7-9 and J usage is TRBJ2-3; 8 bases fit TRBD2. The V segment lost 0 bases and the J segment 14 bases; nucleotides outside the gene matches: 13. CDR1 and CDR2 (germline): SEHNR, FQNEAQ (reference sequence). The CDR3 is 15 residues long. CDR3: CASSLAVTSVMGVYF. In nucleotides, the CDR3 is TGTGCCAGCAGCTTAGCAGTGACTAGCGTTATGGGTGTGTATTTT.

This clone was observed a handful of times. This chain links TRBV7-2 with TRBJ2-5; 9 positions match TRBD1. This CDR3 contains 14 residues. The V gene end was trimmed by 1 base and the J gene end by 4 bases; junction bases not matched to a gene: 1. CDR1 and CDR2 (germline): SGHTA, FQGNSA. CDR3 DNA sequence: TGTGCCAGCAGCTTAGTGGGACAGGGAGAGACCCAGTACTTC. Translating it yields CASSLVGQGETQYF.

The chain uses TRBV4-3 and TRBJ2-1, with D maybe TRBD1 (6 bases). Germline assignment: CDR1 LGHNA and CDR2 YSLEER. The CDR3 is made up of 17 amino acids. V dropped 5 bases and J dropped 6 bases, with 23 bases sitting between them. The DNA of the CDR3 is TGCGCCAGCAGCAACATCCTCCAGGGGCTCCTGGTCAATGAGCAGTTCTTC. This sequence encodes CASSNILQGLLVNEQFF.

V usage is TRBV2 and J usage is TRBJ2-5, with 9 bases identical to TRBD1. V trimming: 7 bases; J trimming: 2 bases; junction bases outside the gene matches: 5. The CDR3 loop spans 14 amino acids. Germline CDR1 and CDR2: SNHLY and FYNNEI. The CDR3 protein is CASMGTGNQETQYF. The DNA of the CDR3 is TGTGCCAGCATGGGGACAGGGAATCAAGAGACCCAGTACTTC.

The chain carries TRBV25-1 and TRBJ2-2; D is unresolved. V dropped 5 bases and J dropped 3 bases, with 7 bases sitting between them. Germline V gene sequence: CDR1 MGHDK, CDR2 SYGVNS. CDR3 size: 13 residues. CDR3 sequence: CASSYLYTGELFF. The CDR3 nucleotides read TGTGCCAGCAGTTACCTTTACACCGGGGAGCTGTTTTTT.

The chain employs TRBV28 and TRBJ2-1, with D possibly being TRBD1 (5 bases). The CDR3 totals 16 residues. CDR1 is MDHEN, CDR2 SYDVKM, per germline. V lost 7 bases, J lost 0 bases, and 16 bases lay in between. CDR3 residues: CASIPYRTSSYNEQFF. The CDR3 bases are TGTGCCAGCATACCATATAGGACAAGCTCCTACAATGAGCAGTTCTTC.

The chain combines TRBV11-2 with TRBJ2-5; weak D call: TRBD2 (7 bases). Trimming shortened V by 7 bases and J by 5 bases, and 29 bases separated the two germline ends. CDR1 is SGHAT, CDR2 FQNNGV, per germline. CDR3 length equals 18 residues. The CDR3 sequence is CASNPRQAGARSGETQYF. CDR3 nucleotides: TGTGCCAGCAACCCAAGACAGGCGGGAGCAAGGAGCGGCGAGACCCAGTACTTC.